Each of the 10 T cell receptor beta chains below was sequenced from the same sample in a study of neurological immune-mediated disorders. In TCRdb, the 5' RACE reads were re-called with MiXCR into one record per CDR3 protein. Seen here are around 60,000 distinct CDR3 sequences, 3% to 4% observed once, and the top ten hold around 7.5%. Sequencing was performed on PBMCs. The receptors here all came from a woman aged 55 to 70 with multiple sclerosis.

There are many counts of this clonotype. The CDR3 bases are TGTGCCAGCAGTTTAAAGGCTACCGGCTCCTACGAGCAGTACTTC. This codes for CASSLKATGSYEQYF. J is TRBJ2-7 and V is TRBV27; D remains unclear. Trimming stripped 2 bases from V and 0 bases from J, with 11 bases between. CDR1 and CDR2 from the germline V gene are MNHEY and SMNVEV (reference sequence). CDR3 length: 15 residues.

This clonotype appeared many times. The gene calls are TRBV15 and TRBJ2-1; 7 nucleotides align to TRBD1. The V segment lost 0 bases and the J segment 7 bases; nucleotides outside the gene matches: 3. CDR3 length: 14 residues. CDR1 is LNHNV and CDR2 is YYDKDF in the germline V gene (reference sequence). As DNA, the CDR3 is TGTGCCACCAGCAGAGACCGACAGGGTAATGAGCAGTTCTTC. Translating it yields CATSRDRQGNEQFF.

This clonotype was picked up many times. The rearrangement links TRBV7-2 to TRBJ2-1; 7 nucleotides align to TRBD2. V lost 5 bases, J lost 7 bases, and 11 bases stayed unmatched. The CDR3 has 15 residues. The germline gives CDR1 SGHTA, CDR2 FQGNSA. In nucleotides, the CDR3 is TGTGCCAGCAGCAGCCAGGCGGGGGTCGGTAATGAGCAGTTCTTC. This gives the protein CASSSQAGVGNEQFF.

This clonotype was detected ten times or more. The chain has TRBV27 and TRBJ1-6; D remains ambiguous. The V gene lost 6 bases and the J gene lost 5 bases, with 14 bases spanning the gap. This CDR3 spans 15 amino acids. Per the germline V gene, CDR1 is MNHEY and CDR2 is SMNVEV (reference sequence). CDR3 protein: CASRSPGSDNSPLHF. In DNA, the CDR3 is TGTGCCAGCAGAAGTCCGGGATCCGATAATTCACCCCTCCACTTT.

This clonotype was detected many times. The V and J genes are TRBV6-6 and TRBJ2-7, with 8 bases fitting TRBD1. CDR3 length equals 15 residues. Germline loops: CDR1 MNHNY, CDR2 SVGAGI (reference sequence). V trimming: 0 bases; J trimming: 4 bases; junction bases outside the gene matches: 5. The CDR3 coding sequence is TGTGCCAGCAGTTACTCGAGCCAGGGGGCTTACGAGCAGTACTTC. This gives the protein CASSYSSQGAYEQYF.

This clonotype was seen at least ten times. As DNA, the CDR3 is TGCGCCAGCAGCTTCGGCCAGCAGAACACCGGGGAGCTGTTTTTT. This codes for CASSFGQQNTGELFF. The chain carries TRBV5-1 and TRBJ2-2; no clear D. Germline V gene sequence: CDR1 SGHRS, CDR2 YFSETQ. This CDR3 spans 15 amino acids. V lost 2 bases, J lost 1 base, and 9 bases lay in between.

This clonotype appeared many times. This sequence joins TRBV5-1 and TRBJ1-1; 7 bases line up with TRBD1. Germline V gives CDR1 SGHRS, CDR2 YFSETQ. The CDR3 consists of 11 residues. After removal of 2 bases from V and 11 bases from J, the junction contained 3 bases not matched to a gene. The chain's CDR3 is CASSLQGLAFF. As DNA, the CDR3 is TGCGCCAGCAGCTTACAGGGGCTGGCTTTCTTT.

In its sample, this clonotype was seen many times. The V gene is TRBV20-1, the J gene TRBJ2-7; TRBD2 matches at 9 bases. V lost 0 bases and J lost 3; bases outside the gene matches: 6. CDR3 size: 15 residues. Germline V gene lookup returns CDR1 DFQATT and CDR2 SNEGSKA (reference sequence). CDR3 loop: CSARDRSGRIYEQYF. The CDR3 bases are TGCAGTGCTAGAGATCGGAGCGGGAGGATCTACGAGCAGTACTTC.

This clonotype was counted many times. The chain carries TRBV5-1 and TRBJ2-5, with 10 bases matching TRBD2. Per the germline V gene, CDR1 is SGHRS and CDR2 is YFSETQ. The CDR3 runs 16 residues. V lost 2 bases and J lost 5; bases outside the gene matches: 9. In DNA form, the CDR3 reads TGCGCCAGCAGCTTAGGTCTAGCGGGAGTCAGTGAGACCCAGTACTTC. This codes for CASSLGLAGVSETQYF.

This clonotype occurred many times. The chain joins TRBV5-4 to TRBJ2-5; TRBD2 aligns across 10 bases. Germline V CDR1 and CDR2: SGHNT, YYREEE (reference sequence). This CDR3 comprises 16 residues. J lost 5 bases, V lost 2 bases, and 9 bases had no gene match. DNA of the CDR3: TGTGCCAGCAGCTTCCCCCTAGCGGGGGAGGGGGAGACCCAGTACTTC. Translating gives CASSFPLAGEGETQYF.